This is a list of T cell receptor beta chains from one sample in a study of shared clonotypes between healthy human individuals. Clones were sequenced by immunoSEQ multiplex PCR, and TCRdb holds only the in-frame ones, with some missing. This table holds 2 million to 2.5 million clones, approximately 94% found once. Sequences were obtained from naive CD4+ T cells sorted from blood. The receptors were sampled from a man aged 18 to 30 in good health. The CDR3 runs from the conserved cysteine through the conserved F or W. Fields, in order: J gene, D gene, clone size, V gene, CDR3 DNA, CDR3 protein. A D gene is named only where the DNA matches it firmly. Size is stated for part of the rows, as once, few or many counts, or as a class when the clone is expanded.

j_call: TRBJ1-4
d_call: NA
clone_size: NA
v_call: TRBV14
cdr3_nt: TGTGCCAGCAGCCTCCTAACTAATGAAAAACTGTTTTTT
cdr3_aa: CASSLLTNEKLFF

j_call: TRBJ1-5
d_call: NA
clone_size: NA
v_call: TRBV7-2
cdr3_nt: TGTGCCAGCAGCTTAGTCCAGGGCGGGGGTCAGCCCCAGCATTTT
cdr3_aa: CASSLVQGGGQPQHF

j_call: TRBJ2-5
d_call: NA
clone_size: NA
v_call: TRBV5-4
cdr3_nt: TGTGCCAGCAGCTTGGACAGGGTAGTATCAGAGACCCAGTACTTC
cdr3_aa: CASSLDRVVSETQYF

j_call: TRBJ1-6
d_call: NA
clone_size: NA
v_call: TRBV7-2
cdr3_nt: TGTGCCAGCAGCTTAGGGGACGGGAACTCCTATAATTCACCCCTCCACTTT
cdr3_aa: CASSLGDGNSYNSPLHF

j_call: TRBJ2-2
d_call: TRBD2
clone_size: once
v_call: TRBV5-1
cdr3_nt: TGCGCCAGCAACGAAGGGACTAGCGGACGCACCGGGGAGCTGTTTTTT
cdr3_aa: CASNEGTSGRTGELFF

j_call: TRBJ2-3
d_call: NA
clone_size: once
v_call: TRBV12-5
cdr3_nt: TGTGCTAGTGGTTCGGCCCGGGGCAGACTCACAGATACGCAGTATTTT
cdr3_aa: CASGSARGRLTDTQYF

j_call: TRBJ2-7
d_call: NA
clone_size: NA
v_call: TRBV4-1
cdr3_nt: TGCGCCAGCAGCCAAGAAGGGCGGGGTACCTACGAGCAGTACTTC
cdr3_aa: CASSQEGRGTYEQYF

j_call: TRBJ2-2
d_call: TRBD2
clone_size: NA
v_call: TRBV18
cdr3_nt: TGTGCCAGCTCACCAAGTCTAGCGGGAGTGGTTGCAGGGGAGCTGTTTTTT
cdr3_aa: CASSPSLAGVVAGELFF

j_call: TRBJ2-5
d_call: TRBD2
clone_size: NA
v_call: TRBV30
cdr3_nt: TGTGCCTGGAGTAGGCTAGCGGGGGGACCCCAAGAGACCCAGTACTTC
cdr3_aa: CAWSRLAGGPQETQYF

j_call: TRBJ2-5
d_call: NA
clone_size: NA
v_call: TRBV7-9
cdr3_nt: TGTGCCAGCAGCTTAAATACGGGGTGGGGAGAGACCCAGTACTTC
cdr3_aa: CASSLNTGWGETQYF

j_call: TRBJ2-5
d_call: NA
clone_size: once
v_call: TRBV5-1
cdr3_nt: TGCGCCAGCAGCTTGGGTCAGGGACTGGCTAAACAAGAGACCCAGTACTTC
cdr3_aa: CASSLGQGLAKQETQYF

j_call: TRBJ1-1
d_call: NA
clone_size: NA
v_call: TRBV6-4
cdr3_nt: TGTGCCAGCAGTGAAGACCGCGGAAAGGTGGCTTTCTTT
cdr3_aa: CASSEDRGKVAFF

j_call: TRBJ2-3
d_call: TRBD2
clone_size: NA
v_call: TRBV4-1
cdr3_nt: TGCGCCAGCAGCCAAGATGGGGCGGGGGGTTTGGATACGCAGTATTTT
cdr3_aa: CASSQDGAGGLDTQYF

j_call: TRBJ2-3
d_call: TRBD1
clone_size: once
v_call: TRBV4-3
cdr3_nt: TGCGCCAGCAGCCAGTCCTGGGACAGGGGATTTTCTATGAGCACAGATACGCAGTATTTT
cdr3_aa: CASSQSWDRGFSMSTDTQYF

j_call: TRBJ2-7
d_call: TRBD1
clone_size: NA
v_call: TRBV10-3
cdr3_nt: TGTGGAGTAGGACAGGGGGATTCCCGGTATTACGAGCAGTACTTC
cdr3_aa: CGVGQGDSRYYEQYF

j_call: TRBJ2-5
d_call: TRBD2
clone_size: NA
v_call: TRBV5-1
cdr3_nt: TGCGCCAGCAGCTCCCGACTAGCGGGGGGAGAACTCCAAGAGACCCAGTACTTC
cdr3_aa: CASSSRLAGGELQETQYF

j_call: TRBJ2-2
d_call: NA
clone_size: NA
v_call: TRBV5-8
cdr3_nt: TGTGCCAGCAGCTTGACGGGCGCCGTGAACACCGGGGAGCTGTTTTTT
cdr3_aa: CASSLTGAVNTGELFF

j_call: TRBJ2-3
d_call: NA
clone_size: NA
v_call: TRBV2
cdr3_nt: TGTGCCAGCAGTAAGGACAGAAGCACAGATACGCAGTATTTT
cdr3_aa: CASSKDRSTDTQYF

j_call: TRBJ1-3
d_call: NA
clone_size: NA
v_call: TRBV6-5
cdr3_nt: TGTGCCAGCAGCCTCACGGGGCCCTCTGGAAACACCATATATTTT
cdr3_aa: CASSLTGPSGNTIYF

j_call: TRBJ2-6
d_call: NA
clone_size: NA
v_call: TRBV19
cdr3_nt: TGTGCCAGTAGTATAGAGGCCCTACTAGCCTCTGGGGCCAACGTCCTGACTTTC
cdr3_aa: CASSIEALLASGANVLTF

j_call: TRBJ1-2
d_call: TRBD1
clone_size: NA
v_call: TRBV2
cdr3_nt: TGTGCCAGCATTGTGGAAGCCCCGACAGGGGTCTATGGCTACACCTTC
cdr3_aa: CASIVEAPTGVYGYTF

j_call: TRBJ2-3
d_call: NA
clone_size: NA
v_call: TRBV5-6
cdr3_nt: TGTGCCAGCAGCTTGCGGAGACAGAGCACAGATACGCAGTATTTT
cdr3_aa: CASSLRRQSTDTQYF

j_call: TRBJ1-2
d_call: TRBD1
clone_size: NA
v_call: TRBV2
cdr3_nt: TGTGCCAGCAGGGTACAGGGGCCGACCTATGGCTACACCTTC
cdr3_aa: CASRVQGPTYGYTF

j_call: TRBJ1-1
d_call: NA
clone_size: once
v_call: TRBV5-1
cdr3_nt: TGCGCCAGCAGCTTTGCGGAAGACACTGAAGCTTTCTTT
cdr3_aa: CASSFAEDTEAFF

j_call: TRBJ1-4
d_call: TRBD1
clone_size: NA
v_call: TRBV2
cdr3_nt: TGTGCCAGCAGCAAGACAGGGGCTAATGAAAAACTGTTTTTT
cdr3_aa: CASSKTGANEKLFF

j_call: TRBJ2-7
d_call: NA
clone_size: NA
v_call: TRBV30
cdr3_nt: TGTGCCTGGACCGTAGGGGCAGACACCTACTTC
cdr3_aa: CAWTVGADTYF

j_call: TRBJ1-2
d_call: NA
clone_size: NA
v_call: TRBV18
cdr3_nt: TGTGCCAGCTCACCACCCTCTAGGGACACCAACTATGGCTACACCTTC
cdr3_aa: CASSPPSRDTNYGYTF

j_call: TRBJ2-5
d_call: NA
clone_size: NA
v_call: TRBV7-2
cdr3_nt: TGTGCCAGCAGTTCTATAAGGGGGGAGACCCAGTACTTC
cdr3_aa: CASSSIRGETQYF

j_call: TRBJ1-1
d_call: NA
clone_size: NA
v_call: TRBV28
cdr3_nt: TGTGCCAGCACCCTGGACAGCATGAACACTGAAGCTTTCTTT
cdr3_aa: CASTLDSMNTEAFF

j_call: TRBJ2-4
d_call: TRBD2
clone_size: NA
v_call: TRBV7-9
cdr3_nt: TGTGCCAGCAGCTTTGGTCTAGCGGGACCTCTAGCCAAAAACATTCAGTACTTC
cdr3_aa: CASSFGLAGPLAKNIQYF

j_call: TRBJ2-6
d_call: NA
clone_size: NA
v_call: TRBV6-5
cdr3_nt: TGTGCCAGCAGTTATACCGCTGGTGGGGCCAACGTCCTGACTTTC
cdr3_aa: CASSYTAGGANVLTF

j_call: TRBJ1-1
d_call: TRBD1
clone_size: NA
v_call: TRBV4-1
cdr3_nt: TGCGCCAGCAGCCCCGGGGGCCGGGACAGGGTTGAGGGGGACACTGAAGCTTTCTTT
cdr3_aa: CASSPGGRDRVEGDTEAFF

j_call: TRBJ1-4
d_call: NA
clone_size: NA
v_call: TRBV4-1
cdr3_nt: TGCGCCAGCAGCCACCCCCTCTTGGGGGGAGCTAATGAAAAACTGTTTTTT
cdr3_aa: CASSHPLLGGANEKLFF